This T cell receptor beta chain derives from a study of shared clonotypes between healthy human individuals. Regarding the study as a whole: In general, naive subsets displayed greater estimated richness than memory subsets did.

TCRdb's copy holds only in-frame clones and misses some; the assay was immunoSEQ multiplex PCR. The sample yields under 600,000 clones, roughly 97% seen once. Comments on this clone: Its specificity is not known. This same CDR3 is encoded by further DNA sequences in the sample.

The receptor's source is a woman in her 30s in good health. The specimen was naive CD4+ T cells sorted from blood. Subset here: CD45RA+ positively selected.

The CDR3 bases are TGTGCCAGCAGCCAGGCCTACGAGCAGTACTTC. It encodes CASSQAYEQYF. The chain has TRBV14 and TRBJ2-7; D remains unclear. The V gene's germline CDR1 is SGHDN and CDR2 FVKESK. The CDR3 is 11 amino acids. Trimming shortened V by 3 bases and J by 2 bases, and 2 bases separated the two germline ends.